These 18 T cell receptor beta chains were sequenced from one sample in a study of neurological immune-mediated disorders. TCRdb re-analysed the 5' RACE reads in MiXCR, keeping a single row per CDR3 protein. The sample shows tens of thousands of distinct CDR3 sequences, 13% of them seen only once. Described time point: longitudinal time-point 2. Sequenced material: PBMCs. The receptors here all came from a woman in her forties in good health.

This clonotype was recorded at least ten times. The chain employs TRBV12-3 or TRBV12-4 and TRBJ1-1; D ambiguous. V gave up 8 bases and J gave up 1 base, with 17 bases separating them. This CDR3 is 15 amino acids long. The chain's CDR3 is CASATGQHRNTEAFF. The CDR3 DNA reads as TGTGCCAGCGCCACCGGCCAGCACAGGAACACTGAAGCTTTCTTT.

In this sample, this clonotype turned up many times. The V call is TRBV4-3, the J call TRBJ2-1; weak D call: TRBD2 (5 bases). V dropped 3 bases and J dropped 0 bases, with 12 bases sitting between them. CDR3 length equals 16 residues. CDR1 LGHNA and CDR2 YSLEER come from the germline V gene. The DNA for the CDR3 is TGCGCCAGCAGCCAGGACGGAACTAGCTCCTACAATGAGCAGTTCTTC. This codes for CASSQDGTSSYNEQFF.

Ten or more counts support this clonotype. This chain connects TRBV5-1 to TRBJ2-3; TRBD2 might be the D (6 bases). The germline CDR1 and CDR2 sequences are SGHRS and YFSETQ. The V end was cut by 3 bases, the J end by 0 bases, with 14 bases between. This CDR3 spans 16 amino acids. CDR3 in DNA: TGCGCCAGCAGCTCCGGCGGGGACCATAGCACAGATACGCAGTATTTT. Translating gives CASSSGGDHSTDTQYF.

The chain uses TRBV6-2 or TRBV6-3 and TRBJ2-7, with 9 bases that match TRBD1. Germline trimming cut 6 bases from V and 2 bases from J; bases unmatched to any gene: 8. CDR3 length: 15 amino acids. From germline, CDR1 is MNHEY and CDR2 SVGEGT. CDR3 sequence: CASREPGQGAYEQYF. CDR3 nucleotide sequence: TGTGCCAGCAGGGAACCGGGACAGGGAGCCTACGAGCAGTACTTC.

In its sample, this clonotype was seen many times. The chain is built from TRBV6-2 or TRBV6-3 and TRBJ2-1; TRBD1 agrees at 8 bases. Germline V gene data show CDR1 as MNHEY and CDR2 as SVGEGT. CDR3 length: 18 amino acids. Trimming at V came to 0 bases and at J to 1 base, leaving 8 bases not matched to a gene. The CDR3 DNA reads as TGTGCCAGCAGTTACTCCCCGGGACAGGTTGTATCCTACAATGAGCAGTTCTTC. Amino acid sequence: CASSYSPGQVVSYNEQFF.

This clonotype was observed a handful of times. The chain combines TRBV18 with TRBJ2-3, with D perhaps TRBD1 or TRBD2 (5 bases each). V lost 3 bases to trimming and J lost 3 bases, with 19 bases between them. The germline CDR1 and CDR2 sequences are KGHSH and LQKENI. The CDR3 is 17 amino acids. The DNA for the CDR3 is TGTGCCAGCTCACCGGGAAGCGGCCATAAGGGGACAGATACGCAGTATTTT. Protein sequence: CASSPGSGHKGTDTQYF.

This clonotype was counted at least ten times. The rearrangement links TRBV5-1 to TRBJ2-1; 10 bases are shared with TRBD2. This CDR3 contains 16 residues. Looked up from germline, CDR1 is SGHRS and CDR2 is YFSETQ. The V segment lost 4 bases and the J segment 7 bases; nucleotides outside the gene matches: 11. The CDR3 loop reads CASSTGLAAMENEQFF. As DNA, the CDR3 is TGCGCCAGCAGCACCGGACTAGCGGCCATGGAGAATGAGCAGTTCTTC. The variable domain in full, with the rest retrieved from reference TRBV5-1 and TRBJ2-1, is KAGVTQTPRYLIKTRGQQVTLSCSPISGHRSVSWYQQTPGQGLQFLFEYFSETQRNKGNFPGRFSGRQFSNSRSEMNVSTLELGDSALYLCASSTGLAAMENEQFFGPGTRLTVL.

This clonotype was detected ten times or more. This chain uses TRBV29-1 with TRBJ1-2, with D possibly being TRBD1 (5 bases). The CDR3 has 15 amino acids. Germline assignment: CDR1 SQVTM and CDR2 ANQGSEA. The V end lost 0 bases, the J end lost 5 bases, and 16 bases lay between the germline ends. The CDR3 nucleotides read TGCAGCGTTGAAGATCAGGGCAGGGCATGGTATGGCTACACCTTC. This sequence encodes CSVEDQGRAWYGYTF.

This clonotype showed up many times. The rearrangement uses TRBV12-3 or TRBV12-4 and TRBJ2-3; 7 bases align to TRBD2. The junction had 5 bases not matched to a gene; V was cut back by 3 bases and J by 2 bases. This CDR3 comprises 15 residues. The chain's CDR3 is CASSFKAGSTDTQYF. The CDR3 DNA reads as TGTGCCAGCAGTTTTAAAGCGGGATCCACAGATACGCAGTATTTT.

This rearrangement joins TRBV20-1 to TRBJ2-5; 8 nucleotides align to TRBD1. CDR1 and CDR2 (germline): DFQATT, SNEGSKA (reference sequence). This CDR3 has 14 residues. V was clipped by 3 bases and J by 3 bases; unmatched bases: 6. In DNA, the CDR3 is TGCAGTGCTAGGACCGGGACAGGAGAAGAGACCCAGTACTTC. Its protein product is CSARTGTGEETQYF.

The chain is built from TRBV2 and TRBJ2-3; maybe TRBD1 (6 bases). This CDR3 region has 14 residues. Germline CDR1 SNHLY, CDR2 FYNNEI. V shed 6 bases and J shed 1 base, with 11 bases lying between them. The DNA of the CDR3 is TGTGCCAGCAGACAGGGTCGCGGCACAGATACGCAGTATTTT. It is translated as CASRQGRGTDTQYF.

Ten or more counts support this clonotype. The rearrangement joins TRBV12-3 or TRBV12-4 to TRBJ2-7, with D tentatively TRBD1 or TRBD2 (5 bases each). The CDR3 runs to 14 residues. V lost 6 bases and J 3 bases, leaving 15 bases between the germline ends. The CDR3 DNA reads TGTGCCAGCAGCCGGGACGGCGTGGTCTACGAGCAGTACTTC. This encodes CASSRDGVVYEQYF.

This clonotype was seen ten or more times. The rearrangement links TRBV7-2 to TRBJ1-5, with D possibly being TRBD1 (5 bases). CDR1 and CDR2 from the germline V gene are SGHTA and FQGNSA. The CDR3 has 14 amino acids. Trimming removed 2 bases from V and 7 bases from J, with 12 bases in between. This CDR3 reads CASSLPGLGQPQHF. DNA of the CDR3: TGTGCCAGCAGCTTACCGGGGCTGGGGCAGCCCCAGCATTTT.

Ten or more counts support this clonotype. The V gene is TRBV7-3, the J gene TRBJ2-5, with TRBD2 identical over 8 bases. This CDR3 has 16 amino acids. Per germline, CDR1 SGHTA and CDR2 FQGTGA. V shed 1 base, J shed 0 bases, and the junction held 4 bases outside the gene matches. The CDR3 is CASSLKGGGYQETQYF. The CDR3 bases are TGTGCCAGCAGCTTAAAGGGCGGGGGGTACCAAGAGACCCAGTACTTC.

This clonotype was detected many times. The chain combines TRBV25-1 with TRBJ2-4, with D tentatively TRBD2 (5 bases). The ends were cut back, 3 bases at V and 1 base at J, with 19 bases in the middle. This CDR3 contains 18 residues. Germline-derived CDR1 and CDR2 are MGHDK and SYGVNS. The CDR3, as DNA: TGTGCCAGCAGTGATTCCGGGAAGGACCTTGGGGCCAAAAACATTCAGTACTTC. It is translated as CASSDSGKDLGAKNIQYF.

Ten or more counts support this clonotype. V and J are TRBV20-1 and TRBJ1-2; TRBD1 is a possible D gene (5 bases). The CDR3 contains 17 residues. CDR1 DFQATT and CDR2 SNEGSKA come from the germline V gene (reference sequence). Trimming removed 0 bases at V and 4 bases at J, with 21 bases between. CDR3 region: CSARDIGVGGEVYGYTF. CDR3 nucleotide sequence: TGCAGTGCTAGAGATATAGGCGTGGGGGGGGAGGTCTATGGCTACACCTTC.

This clonotype was recorded many times. The chain combines TRBV4-1 with TRBJ2-7, with 10 bases fitting TRBD1. Germline CDR1 reads MGHRA; CDR2 reads YSYEKL. V lost 4 bases, J lost 2 bases, and 8 bases stayed unmatched. This CDR3 has 16 residues. The CDR3 sequence is CASSPWIGQGAYEQYF. CDR3 nucleotides: TGCGCCAGCAGCCCGTGGATCGGACAGGGGGCCTACGAGCAGTACTTC.

In regard to this clonotype: One junction end disagrees with the germline gene, perhaps due to a read error. J is TRBJ2-1 and V is TRBV20-1; maybe TRBD1 (6 bases). In germline, CDR1 is DFQATT, CDR2 SNEGSKA (reference sequence). The CDR3 totals 15 residues. The DNA of the CDR3 is TGCAGTGCTATACACTGGGACAACTCCTACAATGAGCACTTCTTC. Protein: CSAIHWDNSYNEHFF.